This TCR beta chain was sequenced in a study of blood T cell repertoires in COVID-19 (dated by TCRdb to the early 2020s). Background on the whole study: Samples from collaborators originated in the United States, Italy and Spain and spanned both the acute and convalescent phases of COVID-19. The prospective study material was composed of cDNA or gDNA derived from T cells, B-cell-depleted T cells, or PBMCs. The dataset comprised deeply sampled blood TCRbeta repertoires from subjects exposed to, actively infected with, or recovered from COVID-19. The repertoires were made available in a free public database intended to serve as a resource for research on the immune response to SARS-CoV-2. The samples were drawn from the first 160 participants of the ongoing ImmuneRACE study and from 950 to 1,500 subjects provided by 6 global collaborators. The sample metadata nearly always contained a de-identified subject ID, COVID-19 status, age in years and sex. HLA class I and class II types, where available, came from metadata supplied by the sample provider rather than from assay-based typing. Overall study results and their limits: The amount of clinical and demographic metadata varied by source and participant and was provided uncurated.

This clone occurred a few times. The target of this receptor is not known. Base-call qualities are not available, and no considerably larger clone is one nucleotide away. A second Seattle source provided samples from volunteer blood donors who had recovered from COVID-19. Each collaborating institution followed its own protocols to collect whole blood in K2EDTA tubes. Collaborator samples were shipped for TCRbeta analysis as frozen whole blood, isolated PBMCs, or DNA extracted from either sample type. TCRbeta CDR3 regions were amplified from genomic DNA by means of the immunoSEQ Assay, a bias-controlled multiplex PCR. The paper's data handling went like this. Nucleated cell counts per sample were estimated from amplification of reference gene primers within the assay. To quantify the absolute abundance of each unique TCRbeta CDR3 rearrangement, sequence reads were collapsed and filtered. For each sample, productive Simpson clonality was calculated as the square root of Simpson's diversity index over productive rearrangements. TCRdb re-hosts the immuneACCESS table, in-frame sequences only. Its copies lack some clones; in the studies checked, an unresolved V gene accounts for under half of them, and the cause for the rest is not known. Clonal size and the V and J genes are those of that table, whereas D and trimming came from the DNA. In this sample the table shows 250,000 or so clones, approximately 89% of which occur a single time. 4% to 5% of the sample belongs to the ten largest clones.

The V and J ends are trimmed by 1 base and 5 bases, leaving 9 bases between them. CDR1 and CDR2, looked up from the germline V gene, are SGHAT and FQNNGV. The CDR3, from cysteine to phenylalanine, totals 14 residues. Left in the record is the CDR3 DNA by itself, 42 bases read in frame from the first base. The rearrangement joined TRBV11-2 to TRBJ1-5; there is no confident call for the D gene. Sequenced input: peripheral blood. The sequence came from a woman between 40 and 55 years old who had recovered from COVID-19. The DNA reads as follows: TGTGCCAGCAGCTTAGGAGGGTGGTATCAGCCCCAGCATTTT. This sequence encodes CASSLGGWYQPQHF.